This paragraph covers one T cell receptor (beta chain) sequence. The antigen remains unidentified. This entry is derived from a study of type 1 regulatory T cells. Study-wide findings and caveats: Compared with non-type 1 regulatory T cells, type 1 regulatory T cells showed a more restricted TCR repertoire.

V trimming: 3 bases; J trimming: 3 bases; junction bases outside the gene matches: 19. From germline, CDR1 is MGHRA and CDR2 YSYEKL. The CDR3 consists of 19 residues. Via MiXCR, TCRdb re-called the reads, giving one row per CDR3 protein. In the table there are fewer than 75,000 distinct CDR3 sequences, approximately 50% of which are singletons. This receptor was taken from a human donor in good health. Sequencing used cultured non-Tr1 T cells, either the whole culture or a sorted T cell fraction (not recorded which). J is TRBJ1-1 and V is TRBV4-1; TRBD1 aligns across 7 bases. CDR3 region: CASSQTRPGRGGEDTEAFF. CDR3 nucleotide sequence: TGCGCCAGCAGCCAGACCCGCCCGGGCAGGGGGGGGGAGGACACTGAAGCTTTCTTT.